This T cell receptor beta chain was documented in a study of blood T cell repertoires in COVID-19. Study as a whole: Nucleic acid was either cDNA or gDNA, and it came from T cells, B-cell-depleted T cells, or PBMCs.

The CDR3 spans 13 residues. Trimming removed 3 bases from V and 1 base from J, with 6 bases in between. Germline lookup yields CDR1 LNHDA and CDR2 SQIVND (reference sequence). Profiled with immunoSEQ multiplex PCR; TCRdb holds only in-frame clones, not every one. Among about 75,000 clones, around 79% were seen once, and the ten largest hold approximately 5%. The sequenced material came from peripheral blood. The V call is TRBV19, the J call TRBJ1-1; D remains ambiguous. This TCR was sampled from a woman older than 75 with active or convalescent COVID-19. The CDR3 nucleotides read TGTGCCAGTAGTATGCGGAGGAACACTGAAGCTTTCTTT. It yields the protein CASSMRRNTEAFF.